This T cell receptor beta chain was captured in a study of CD8 T cells in ankylosing spondylitis. Quantitative 5'-RACE was performed with molecular barcodes, and it yielded the TCR beta libraries. In TCRdb, the 5' RACE reads were re-called with MiXCR into one record per CDR3 protein. The sample holds about 450,000 distinct CDR3 sequences, roughly a quarter seen once. General observations from the study: Disease-linked clones displayed a CD8+ phenotype and appeared relatively rarely in peripheral blood. A motif of eight highly homologous TCR beta variants was seen as apparently characteristic of ankylosing spondylitis blood. Earlier literature documents some of the motif variants in reactive arthritis synovial fluid and blood. Matched ankylosing spondylitis synovial fluid reportedly showed significant enrichment of disease-linked clones.

Note on this clonotype: Antigen unknown.

Trimming left V 4 bases short and J 12 bases short, with 11 bases between. The CDR3 contains 12 residues. CDR1 and CDR2 from the germline V gene are SGHDT and YYEEEE. The chain joins TRBV5-6 to TRBJ1-6; D is ambiguous. The sequenced sample consisted of blood, either unsorted or a sorted T cell fraction (not recorded which). The TCR originated in a male donor with ankylosing spondylitis. CDR3 in amino acids: CASSSGREPLHF. The DNA for the CDR3 is TGTGCCAGCAGCAGCGGAAGGGAACCCCTCCACTTT.